Shown below are 14 T cell receptor beta chains from a single sample sequenced in a study of blood T cells in healthy people across ages. For the second PCR, which ran for about 6 to 11 cycles, a sample-barcoded 5' primer and a J-beta primer mix were used. A single record per CDR3 protein comes from TCRdb applying MiXCR to the 5' RACE reads. The repertoire holds approximately 850,000 distinct CDR3 sequences, with 58% as singletons. Sequenced: blood. Every receptor here comes from a man aged 30 to 45 in good health.

The chain couples TRBV20-1 to TRBJ1-4, with TRBD1 matching 7 bases. From germline, CDR1 is DFQATT and CDR2 SNEGSKA (reference sequence). With 0 bases clipped from V and 4 bases from J, the junction kept 5 bases outside the gene matches. CDR3 size: 15 residues. The CDR3: CSARDQAGGNEKLFF. The CDR3 DNA reads TGCAGTGCTAGAGATCAGGCAGGGGGTAATGAAAAACTGTTTTTT.

The chain carries TRBV28 and TRBJ1-1, with D perhaps TRBD1 (6 bases). V gave up 6 bases and J gave up 7 bases, with 12 bases separating them. The length of the CDR3 is 12 residues. Germline V CDR1 and CDR2: MDHEN, SYDVKM. CDR3 DNA sequence: TGTGCCAGCAGAGTAACGACAGGTGAAGCTTTCTTT. Amino acid sequence: CASRVTTGEAFF. Supplemented by reference TRBV28 and TRBJ1-1, the full variable domain reads DVKVTQSSRYLVKRTGEKVFLECVQDMDHENMFWYRQDPGLGLRLIYFSYDVKMKEKGDIPEGYSVSREKKERFSLILESASTNQTSMYLCASRVTTGEAFFGQGTRLTVV.

V and J are TRBV6-2 or TRBV6-3 and TRBJ2-3; 7 bases are a match to TRBD2. This CDR3 is built from 15 residues. Trimming removed 4 bases from V and 6 bases from J; junction bases left unmatched: 10. Germline-derived CDR1 and CDR2 are MNHEY and SVGEGT. CDR3 sequence: CASSSPGGGGDTQYF. The CDR3 bases are TGTGCCAGCAGTTCCCCCGGCGGGGGAGGGGATACGCAGTATTTT.

The gene calls are TRBV12-3 or TRBV12-4 and TRBJ1-5; D unclear. V lost 5 bases, J lost 4 bases, and 9 bases lay in between. The CDR3 covers 13 residues. The CDR3 spells CASSQVRNQPQHF. CDR3 bases: TGTGCCAGCAGTCAGGTCCGGAATCAGCCCCAGCATTTT.

CDR3 amino acids: CASSFTDYNEQFF. As DNA, the CDR3 is TGTGCCAGCAGCTTCACGGACTACAATGAGCAGTTCTTC. The chain recombines TRBV7-2 with TRBJ2-1; D uncertain. There are 13 residues in the CDR3. The V and J ends lost 3 bases and 3 bases respectively, with 6 bases between them. Per germline, CDR1 SGHTA and CDR2 FQGNSA.

The V gene is TRBV6-5, the J gene TRBJ2-4; TRBD1 is a possible D gene (6 bases). The J call may not be correct, given that the DNA end is closer to TRBJ2-5. CDR1 and CDR2 (germline): MNHEY, SVGAGI. The CDR3 contains 14 residues. The CDR3: CASSRTADQETQYF. The CDR3 DNA reads TGTGCCAGCAGTCGGACAGCCGACCAAGAGACCCAGTACTTC.

J is TRBJ2-4 and V is TRBV11-2, with D uncertain. The DNA end favors TRBJ2-7, so the J call may be wrong. The CDR3 consists of 16 residues. The germline gives CDR1 SGHAT, CDR2 FQNNGV. CDR3 sequence: CASSLGPPPYDYEQYF. The DNA for the CDR3 is TGTGCCAGCAGCTTAGGGCCTCCTCCGTATGATTACGAGCAGTACTTC.

This clonotype came up a few times. The rearrangement uses TRBV6-5 and TRBJ2-5; no clear D gene. The CDR3 is 14 amino acids. Trimming removed 2 bases at V and 6 bases at J, with 13 bases between. Germline CDR1 is MNHEY and CDR2 is SVGAGI. The CDR3 DNA reads TGTGCCAGCAGTTACACACAGACCAGGAAGACCCAGTACTTC. Its protein is CASSYTQTRKTQYF.

The chain has TRBV20-1 and TRBJ1-2; possibly TRBD1 for D (6 bases). Between the trimmed V and J ends, which lost 5 bases and 3 bases, there was a span of 13 bases. Germline V gives CDR1 DFQATT, CDR2 SNEGSKA (reference sequence). The CDR3 length is 13 residues. The chain's CDR3 is CSARDTGDYGYTF. CDR3 nucleotide sequence: TGCAGTGCTCGGGACACGGGTGACTATGGCTACACCTTC.

In this sample, this clonotype turned up many times. The rearrangement joins TRBV20-1 to TRBJ1-2, with D possibly being TRBD1 (5 bases). The CDR3 consists of 14 residues. Germline CDR1 and CDR2: DFQATT and SNEGSKA (reference sequence). V dropped 5 bases and J dropped 2 bases, with 15 bases sitting between them. The CDR3 region is CSAFKTDSNYGYTF. The CDR3 region has the DNA TGCAGTGCTTTCAAGACAGACAGCAACTATGGCTACACCTTC.

This clonotype was detected a few times. V and J are TRBV27 and TRBJ2-4; D unclear. Trimming took off 6 bases at V and 8 bases at J, with 23 bases between the two ends. This CDR3 comprises 16 residues. Germline CDR1 and CDR2: MNHEY and SMNVEV (reference sequence). CDR3 nucleotide sequence: TGTGCCAGCAGCCCCCTTTCGGTTCTCAACCGGGACATTCAGTACTTC. This codes for CASSPLSVLNRDIQYF.

The gene calls are TRBV4-2 and TRBJ2-7; 10 nucleotides align to TRBD2. Germline trimming cut 1 base from V and 2 bases from J; bases unmatched to any gene: 14. The CDR3 totals 19 residues. CDR1 and CDR2 (germline): LGHNA, YNFKEQ. The CDR3 DNA reads as TGTGCCAGCAGCCAAGTGGCGGTAGCTAGCGGGAGCTTCACCTACGAGCAGTACTTC. Encoded protein: CASSQVAVASGSFTYEQYF.

The V call is TRBV20-1, the J call TRBJ2-5, with 11 positions matching TRBD2. V trimming: 5 bases; J trimming: 1 base; junction bases outside the gene matches: 12. The germline V gene encodes CDR1 DFQATT and CDR2 SNEGSKA (reference sequence). CDR3 length equals 17 residues. Here the CDR3 reads CSAYSGGDPNLQETQYF. The CDR3, as DNA: TGCAGTGCTTATAGCGGGGGGGACCCAAACCTCCAAGAGACCCAGTACTTC.

The CDR3 is CASSLTSGLFSEQFF. The CDR3 DNA sequence: TGTGCCAGCAGTCTGACTAGCGGCCTGTTCAGTGAGCAGTTCTTC. J is TRBJ2-1 and V is TRBV27; 9 nucleotides agree with TRBD2. Trimming took 5 bases from V and 9 from J; bases not matched to a gene: 11. CDR1 and CDR2 (germline): MNHEY, SMNVEV (reference sequence). This CDR3 is 15 amino acids long.